This T cell receptor beta chain was sequenced in a study of vaccination and CD4 T cells after COVID-19 (dated by TCRdb to 2022 to 2024). Context from the whole study: Every convalescent patient had a positive nasal swab PCR test for SARS-CoV-2, with mild disease in 8 to 10 patients and severe disease in one. Participants got two doses of the Pfizer-BioNTech BNT162b2 vaccine (n=8) or two doses of the Moderna mRNA-1273 vaccine (n=2). In the convalescent cohort there were six males and four females, among whom were two Hispanic individuals, seven Caucasians, two Asians and one multiracial person. Post-vaccine blood samples were taken a median of about 70 days after the second vaccine dose, with a range of 14 to 241 days. As controls, cultures received a CEFX viral epitope pool (the positive control), an HIV-1 Nef peptide pool (the negative control), or no peptide at all. The spike-specific CD4+ TCR repertoire was compared before and after mRNA vaccination in approximately ten COVID-19 convalescent patients and a few infection-naive healthy vaccine recipients. Culture stimuli were overlapping spike peptide pools from SARS-CoV-2 and from the common cold coronaviruses HCoV-NL63, HCoV-OC43 and HCoV-229E. Post-COVID blood samples were collected from convalescent patients a median of approximately 100 days after diagnosis, with a range of about 35 to 161 days.

Paper-wide results and their limitations: Among convalescent patients, a median around 86% of the SARS-CoV-2-reactive clones seen after vaccination appeared only after vaccination, which suggests priming specific to the vaccine. Of the vaccine-specific clones in convalescent patients, 304 of 307, or nearly all, reacted only to SARS-CoV-2 spike and did not cross-react with common cold coronaviruses. The median number of SARS-CoV-2-reactive clonotypes rose from 20 to 25 after infection to 38 after vaccination, but the change was not significant. Only a relatively small number of convalescent patients were included in the study, and early timepoints following natural infection were not analyzed.

The sample's treatment or condition label, in plain terms: approximately 11-day PBMC culture with coronavirus spike peptide pools or control peptides (ViraFEST assay). The ViraFEST assay, used in the study, expanded antigen-specific T cells with peptide pools and then identified the expanded clonotypes through TCR sequencing. The convalescent patients' positive SARS-CoV-2 PCR tests fell between March and December 2020, which was before the Alpha, Beta and Delta variants emerged in the United States. Each well held fewer than 2.5 million PBMCs cultured with approximately 9.2 ug/ml peptide pools in IMDM containing around 4.5% human AB serum and 10 IU/ml IL-2. On days 3 and 7, half of the culture medium was replaced with fresh IL-2-containing medium. After approximately eleven days of culture, CD4+ T cells were isolated by negative selection using the EasySep CD4+ T cell isolation kit. Ficoll-Paque Plus gradient centrifugation was used to isolate PBMCs from whole blood, and the isolated PBMCs were then either used fresh or cryopreserved at -140C. Triplicate wells were generally used for each culture condition.

V sheds 4 bases and J sheds 2 bases, leaving 15 bases between their ends. CDR1 SGHTA and CDR2 FQGNSA are derived from the germline V gene. The CDR3, cysteine through phenylalanine, is 17 amino acids long. Just the 51-base CDR3 DNA is kept, in frame starting at base 1. The method was PCR. DNA from cultured CD4+ T cells underwent TCR sequencing with the Oncomine TCR Beta short-read assay at the Johns Hopkins FTIC core. The QIAamp micro DNA kit was used to extract genomic DNA from the cultured CD4+ T cells. Oncomine TCR Beta libraries from cultured CD4+ T cells were pooled using unique dual indexes and sequenced on an Illumina iSeq 100. As for how the authors treated the data: Non-productive sequences were filtered out, and CDR3s that did not start with C, did not end with F or W, or were shorter than 7 amino acids were discarded. Antigen-specific clonotypes were identified using the MANAFEST web application through comparison of peptide-stimulated wells with reference and other culture wells. To be called positive, a clone needed an FDR below 0.05, an odds ratio above 5, and a productive frequency above 0.1% in at least two of three replicate wells. Cross-reactive clonotypes were defined as significantly expanded in both SARS-CoV-2 spike wells and at least one common cold coronavirus spike condition. Similarity between CDR3 sequences was evaluated in R version 3.6.1 using Levenshtein distances (stringdist) and unrooted phylogenetic trees (ape). Clones were called with MiXCR by TCRdb after fastp trimmed the public reads at Q25, and only in-frame beta chains were retained. Rows merge per CDR3 protein into single entries with the most common DNA and genes. TCRdb assigned the V and J calls; the authors' analysis was not used. The sample table lists fewer than 20,000 distinct CDR3 sequences, 54% of them with a count of one. The ten biggest clones cover about 13% of the sample.

Comments on this clonotype: No cognate antigen has been identified for it. No base quality information exists; no much larger clone differs at one position.

The sequence came from a human donor who had recovered from COVID-19. The sample taken for sequencing was CD4+ T cells from blood, cultured in vitro. The rearranged chain carries TRBV7-2 and TRBJ2-6; TRBD2 is perhaps the D gene, given 6 matching bases. The DNA sequence reads TGTGCCAGCAGCTCCCGGGGGAGATTGGCTGGGGCCAACGTCCTGACTTTC. Its coded protein is CASSSRGRLAGANVLTF.